This section outlines one T cell receptor beta chain sequence together with its context. Its antigen remains unidentified. This entry comes from a study of T cell responses to AZD1222 COVID-19 vaccine. Data came from immunoSEQ multiplex PCR; TCRdb stores just in-frame clones and leaves some out. The table has around 58,000 clones, 84% seen once. With 3 bases removed from V and 0 bases from J, the gap between germline ends came to 15 bases. The germline gives CDR1 SGHDN, CDR2 FVKESK. The CDR3 length is 18 residues. Study-wide points: Mapped onto spike, vaccine-associated CD4 TCRs spanned it and were dominant at 160-218 and 743-854.

The chain combines TRBV14 with TRBJ1-6; TRBD1 is a possible D gene (5 bases). Here the sequenced sample was peripheral blood, taken on day 0 of AZD1222 vaccination. This clonotype originated in an adult in good health. The CDR3 DNA reads as TGTGCCAGCAGCCAGCTTACAGGAAGGAGCTCCTATAATTCACCCCTCCACTTT. This translates into CASSQLTGRSSYNSPLHF.